Presented here are 25 T cell receptor beta chains from one specimen sequenced in a study of response to subunit inactivated influenza vaccine. TCRdb reprocessed the RT-PCR reads with MiXCR, giving one entry per CDR3 protein. The sample shows 650,000 to 800,000 distinct CDR3 sequences, roughly 20% of them seen only once. Here the sequenced sample was PBMCs from blood, taken around 5 days after vaccination. The receptors were gathered from a man over 45 who received an inactivated influenza vaccine.

The table lists this clonotype with a few counts. The chain carries TRBV20-1 and TRBJ2-1; 9 nucleotides align to TRBD1. CDR3 length: 15 amino acids. Germline lookup yields CDR1 DFQATT and CDR2 SNEGSKA (reference sequence). V dropped 0 bases and J dropped 8; count of bases not matched to a gene: 8. DNA for the CDR3: TGCAGTGCTAGAGAGGGACAGGGTTTAAGGTATGAGCAGTTCTTC. Translation gives CSAREGQGLRYEQFF.

CDR3 sequence reads: CATSRDRASGRAREQFF. For the CDR3, the DNA is TGTGCCACCAGCAGAGATAGGGCTAGCGGGAGGGCCCGTGAGCAGTTCTTC. The chain combines TRBV15 with TRBJ2-1; 12 positions match TRBD2. Unmatched junction bases numbered 9, after V lost 0 bases and J lost 9 bases. This CDR3 spans 17 amino acids. The germline V gene encodes CDR1 LNHNV and CDR2 YYDKDF (reference sequence).

This sequence joins TRBV7-9 and TRBJ1-4; no clear D gene. This CDR3 comprises 12 residues. Germline V lookup: CDR1 SEHNR, CDR2 FQNEAQ (reference sequence). Deletions cut 3 bases from V and 8 bases from J, with 7 bases between. CDR3 region: CASSLDGEKLFF. The CDR3 DNA is TGTGCCAGCAGCTTGGACGGAGAAAAACTGTTTTTT.

This chain joins TRBV5-1 and TRBJ2-1, with D possibly matching TRBD1 (5 bases). Germline loops: CDR1 SGHRS, CDR2 YFSETQ. V lost 0 bases, J lost 4 bases, and 11 bases lay in between. This CDR3 is built from 15 residues. The chain's CDR3 is CASSLEGREYNEQFF. CDR3 nucleotides: TGCGCCAGCAGCTTGGAGGGCAGGGAATACAATGAGCAGTTCTTC.

The chain joins TRBV12-3 or TRBV12-4 to TRBJ2-2, with D possibly TRBD1 on 6 matching bases. This CDR3 contains 13 residues. Trimming left V 3 bases short and J 6 bases short, with 8 bases between. The CDR3 loop reads CASSFRGPGELFF. CDR3 DNA sequence: TGTGCCAGCAGTTTCAGGGGCCCCGGGGAGCTGTTTTTT.

V is TRBV12-3 or TRBV12-4 and J is TRBJ2-1, with a possible D match to TRBD2 (5 bases). V was clipped by 5 bases and J by 8 bases, with 16 bases between them. This CDR3 comprises 14 residues. The CDR3: CASSPRRGYDEQFF. The CDR3 DNA follows: TGTGCCAGCAGTCCCCGCCGAGGGTACGATGAGCAGTTCTTC.

This clonotype was observed at least ten times. V is TRBV5-1 and J is TRBJ2-7; D not certain. The length of the CDR3 is 13 residues. V was trimmed by 2 bases and J by 3 bases, leaving 9 bases between them. Germline assignment: CDR1 SGHRS and CDR2 YFSETQ. CDR3: CASSLGPDYEQYF. DNA of the CDR3: TGCGCCAGCAGCTTAGGTCCCGACTACGAGCAGTACTTC.

This chain connects TRBV10-3 to TRBJ2-3; 8 bases map to TRBD2. CDR1 ENHRY and CDR2 SYGVKD come from the germline V gene. The CDR3 length is 17 residues. V gave up 5 bases and J gave up 1 base; unmatched junction bases: 11. CDR3 residues: CAISPRGAGGRTDTQYF. The CDR3 region has the DNA TGTGCCATCAGTCCCCGGGGGGCGGGAGGCCGCACAGATACGCAGTATTTT.

Ten or more counts support this clonotype. The chain joins TRBV3-1 to TRBJ2-2; 7 positions match TRBD1. Germline V gene sequence: CDR1 LGHDT, CDR2 YNNKEL (reference sequence). This CDR3 is 14 amino acids long. V dropped 4 bases and J dropped 6; count of bases not matched to a gene: 5. The CDR3 reads CASSPIDRAGELFF. The CDR3 region has the DNA TGTGCCAGCAGCCCAATCGACAGGGCCGGGGAGCTGTTTTTT.

There are a few counts of this clonotype. The genes are TRBV20-1 and TRBJ1-1, with TRBD1 as a possible D gene (5 bases). The CDR3 totals 14 residues. Germline loops: CDR1 DFQATT, CDR2 SNEGSKA (reference sequence). V gave up 0 bases and J gave up 7 bases, with 15 bases separating them. The CDR3 sequence: CSARDIQGIGEAFF. The CDR3 nucleotides read TGCAGTGCTAGAGATATCCAGGGAATAGGTGAAGCTTTCTTT.

This clonotype was seen ten or more times. The chain combines TRBV20-1 with TRBJ2-4; the D is unclear. Germline values: CDR1 DFQATT, CDR2 SNEGSKA (reference sequence). The V gene lost 3 bases and the J gene lost 0 bases, with 9 bases spanning the gap. There are 14 residues in the CDR3. In DNA, the CDR3 is TGCAGTGCTAGCCCAGGCGCAGCCAAAAACATTCAGTACTTC. It yields the protein CSASPGAAKNIQYF.

In this sample, this clonotype turned up a few times. V is TRBV7-7 and J is TRBJ2-3, with unresolved D. CDR1 SSHAT and CDR2 FNYEAQ come from the germline V gene (reference sequence). There are 13 residues in the CDR3. V lost 5 bases and J lost 5, with 11 bases in between. CDR3 nucleotide sequence: TGTGCCAGCAGCCGCACGACTGTAGATACGCAGTATTTT. This encodes CASSRTTVDTQYF.

In this sample, this clonotype turned up a few times. V and J are TRBV7-2 and TRBJ2-5, with TRBD2 matching over 9 bases. CDR1 SGHTA and CDR2 FQGNSA come from the germline V gene. The CDR3 loop spans 14 amino acids. The V segment lost 5 bases and the J segment 5 bases; nucleotides outside the gene matches: 6. The CDR3 region is CASSPGLAFETQYF. CDR3 coding DNA: TGTGCCAGCAGCCCGGGACTAGCTTTTGAGACCCAGTACTTC.

The chain links TRBV7-2 to TRBJ2-3; 15 bases are shared with TRBD2. This CDR3 comprises 19 residues. Germline V gene lookup returns CDR1 SGHTA and CDR2 FQGNSA. The V and J ends lost 5 bases and 0 bases, in that order; junction bases with no gene match: 9. CDR3 loop: CASSVRAGTSGRSTDTQYF. The CDR3 bases are TGTGCCAGCAGCGTACGCGCCGGGACTAGCGGGAGGAGCACAGATACGCAGTATTTT.

This chain joins TRBV6-1 and TRBJ2-7; 10 positions agree with TRBD1. The CDR3 is made up of 15 amino acids. Losses at the gene ends were 7 bases for V and 4 bases for J; bases not matched to a gene: 10. The V gene's germline CDR1 is MNHNS and CDR2 SASEGT. As DNA, the CDR3 is TGTGCCAGCACCCGTGGACAGGGGGGAGAATACGAGCAGTACTTC. Protein: CASTRGQGGEYEQYF.

This clonotype was found a few times. V gene TRBV20-1 combines with J gene TRBJ2-7, with TRBD2 matching over 11 bases. V shed 0 bases and J 3 bases; nucleotides not matched to a gene: 4. CDR1 is DFQATT and CDR2 is SNEGSKA in the germline V gene (reference sequence). The CDR3 extends over 15 amino acids. This CDR3 is CSARDSGRVGYEQYF. The CDR3 DNA sequence: TGCAGTGCTAGAGATAGCGGGAGGGTTGGCTACGAGCAGTACTTC.

The chain joins TRBV10-2 to TRBJ2-3; D assignment may be TRBD1 or TRBD2 (6 bases each). CDR3 length: 15 residues. V was pared by 1 base and J by 1 base, with 9 bases between. Germline CDR1 is WSHSY and CDR2 is SAAADI. The CDR3 is CASSELRGGTDTQYF. The CDR3, as DNA: TGCGCCAGCAGTGAGTTGAGGGGGGGCACAGATACGCAGTATTTT.

Turning to this clonotype: At one end the junction does not follow the germline gene, possibly because of a read error. The chain combines TRBV4-3 with TRBJ2-7; 7 bases map to TRBD1. CDR3 size: 13 residues. CDR1 is LGHNA, CDR2 YSLEER, per germline. The CDR3 sequence: CASSVGQTRKRHF. For the CDR3, the DNA is TGCGCCAGCAGCGTGGGACAGACCCGCAAGAGGCACTTC.

This clonotype was counted at least ten times. The V gene is TRBV12-3 or TRBV12-4, the J gene TRBJ1-1, with unresolved D. Trimming cost V 6 bases and J 0 bases, with 8 bases left between them. The CDR3 length is 13 residues. The CDR3 nucleotides are TGTGCCAGCAGCGGCATTATGAACACTGAAGCTTTCTTT. Its protein is CASSGIMNTEAFF.

CDR3 sequence: CASSVGLAGVDEQFF. The CDR3 region has the DNA TGTGCCAGCAGCGTGGGACTAGCGGGAGTTGATGAGCAGTTCTTC. This chain joins TRBV7-3 and TRBJ2-1, with 14 bases that match TRBD2. From germline, CDR1 is SGHTA and CDR2 FQGTGA. Trimming cost V 5 bases and J 8 bases; bases outside gene matches: 5. The CDR3 has 15 amino acids.

V gene TRBV4-2 combines with J gene TRBJ1-6; 7 nucleotides line up with TRBD1. V was clipped by 4 bases and J by 0 bases; unmatched bases: 9. The germline gives CDR1 LGHNA, CDR2 YNFKEQ. This CDR3 comprises 18 residues. CDR3 in DNA: TGTGCCAGCAGCCCAAGACAGGGTATATCCTCCTATAATTCACCCCTCCACTTT. Encoded protein: CASSPRQGISSYNSPLHF.

The V gene is TRBV12-3 or TRBV12-4, the J gene TRBJ2-3; TRBD1 aligns across 10 bases. The CDR3 runs to 17 residues. CDR3 coding DNA: TGTGCATCCGGGACAGGGGCCCGCTCCTCTAGCACAGATACGCAGTATTTT. This encodes CASGTGARSSSTDTQYF.

The V and J genes are TRBV11-2 and TRBJ1-1, with D maybe TRBD1 (5 bases). CDR1 SGHAT and CDR2 FQNNGV come from the germline V gene. The ends were cut back, 3 bases at V and 10 bases at J, with 24 bases in the middle. The CDR3 is 16 amino acids. In DNA, the CDR3 is TGTGCCAGCAGCTTGGCCGGCCGGGCGGCCCACAGGTCAGCTTTCTTT. Its protein is CASSLAGRAAHRSAFF.

The V gene is TRBV5-1, the J gene TRBJ2-1, with 12 bases matching TRBD2. This CDR3 is 15 amino acids long. J gave up 8 bases and V 0 bases, and 3 bases lay outside the gene matches. Germline V gene data show CDR1 as SGHRS and CDR2 as YFSETQ. CDR3 DNA: TGCGCCAGCAGCTTGGGGACTAGCGGGACGCATGAGCAGTTCTTC. The encoded protein is CASSLGTSGTHEQFF.

This sequence joins TRBV20-1 and TRBJ2-7; 8 bases are shared with TRBD2. J was trimmed by 9 bases and V by 3 bases; bases with no gene match: 13. This CDR3 region has 14 residues. The germline CDR1 and CDR2 sequences are DFQATT and SNEGSKA (reference sequence). The CDR3 region is CSASALAGLLVQYF. CDR3 coding DNA: TGCAGTGCTAGTGCCCTAGCGGGTTTACTGGTGCAGTACTTC.